What follows are 11 T cell receptor beta chains derived from one specimen sequenced in a study of T cell repertoires in cytomegalovirus infection. TCRdb analysed the reads with MiXCR anew, one entry per CDR3 protein. The sample has about 490,000 distinct CDR3 sequences; approximately 16% are singletons. Sequences were obtained from CD8+ T cells from PBMCs. The source is a human donor in good health (CMV status not recorded). Some clones in this sample may be carry-over from other donors' samples.

This clonotype was seen repeatedly, ten times or more. The V call is TRBV7-9, the J call TRBJ2-1; 10 nucleotides align to TRBD1. Germline trimming cut 6 bases from V and 4 bases from J; bases unmatched to any gene: 6. The CDR3 covers 15 residues. The germline V gene has CDR1 SEHNR and CDR2 FQNEAQ (reference sequence). This CDR3 reads CASRSGTGAYNEQFF. CDR3 DNA sequence: TGTGCCAGCAGGTCCGGGACAGGGGCATACAATGAGCAGTTCTTC.

This clonotype was seen repeatedly, ten times or more. The rearrangement uses TRBV5-5 and TRBJ1-2, with 10 bases fitting TRBD1. Germline V gene data show CDR1 as SGHKS and CDR2 as YYEKEE (reference sequence). Losses at the gene ends were 2 bases for V and 2 bases for J; bases not matched to a gene: 9. The CDR3 is 17 residues long. For the CDR3, the DNA is TGTGCCAGCAGCTTTTCCCGGGACAGGGGCCTGAACTATGGCTACACCTTC. Protein sequence: CASSFSRDRGLNYGYTF. Variable domain in full (rest from reference TRBV5-5 and TRBJ1-2): DAGVTQSPTHLIKTRGQQVTLRCSPISGHKSVSWYQQVLGQGPQFIFQYYEKEERGRGNFPDRFSARQFPNYSSELNVNALLLGDSALYLCASSFSRDRGLNYGYTFGSGTRLTVV.

This clonotype was counted ten times or more. J is TRBJ1-6 and V is TRBV7-2, with D possibly being TRBD1 (5 bases). The V gene's germline CDR1 is SGHTA and CDR2 FQGNSA. CDR3 size: 14 residues. Deletions cut 8 bases from V and 7 bases from J, with 15 bases between. DNA of the CDR3: TGTGCCAGCCGGGGCGAAGGAACAAATTCACCCCTCCACTTT. Protein product: CASRGEGTNSPLHF.

There are a few counts of this clonotype. The rearrangement links TRBV28 to TRBJ2-4; 8 positions agree with TRBD2. CDR3 size: 15 residues. The junction had 8 bases not matched to a gene; V was cut back by 3 bases and J by 7 bases. Germline CDR1 reads MDHEN; CDR2 reads SYDVKM. CDR3 bases: TGTGCCAGCAGTTTTTTTAGCGGGATGGGGAACATTCAGTACTTC. As protein: CASSFFSGMGNIQYF.

This clonotype was recorded many times. The rearrangement joins TRBV7-2 to TRBJ2-1, with 11 bases lining up with TRBD2. The CDR3 loop spans 15 amino acids. After removal of 4 bases from V and 6 bases from J, the junction contained 5 bases not matched to a gene. CDR1 is SGHTA and CDR2 is FQGNSA in the germline V gene. The CDR3 region has the DNA TGTGCCAGCAGCTCCGATAGCGGGAGGGCCAATGAGCAGTTCTTC. This sequence encodes CASSSDSGRANEQFF.

Regarding this clonotype: Sequence at one end of the junction differs from germline and may be a read error. The chain is built from TRBV7-8 and TRBJ1-5, with D possibly being TRBD1 (6 bases). This CDR3 spans 16 amino acids. The V gene's germline CDR1 is SGHVS and CDR2 FQNEAQ. As DNA, the CDR3 is TGTGCCAGCAGCTTGAGGGGGGGAGCTGGCAAGCAGCCCCAGCATTTT. It encodes CASSLRGGAGKQPQHF. Using reference TRBV7-8 and TRBJ1-5 for the parts outside the CDR3, the full variable domain is GAGVSQSPRYKVAKRGQDVALRCDPISGHVSLFWYQQALGQGPEFLTYFQNEAQLDKSGLPSDRFFAERPEGSVSTLKIQRTQQEDSAVYLCASSLRGGAGKQPQHFGDGTRLSIL.

This clonotype has more than one count but fewer than ten. The V gene is TRBV27, the J gene TRBJ1-2; D might be TRBD1 (6 bases). The CDR3 length is 15 residues. Trimming stripped 0 bases from V and 7 bases from J, with 15 bases between. Per germline, CDR1 MNHEY and CDR2 SMNVEV (reference sequence). The CDR3 sequence is CASSLSFTGKVGYTF. DNA of the CDR3: TGTGCCAGCAGTTTATCTTTCACAGGGAAGGTTGGCTACACCTTC.

This clonotype was recorded many times. This chain links TRBV7-8 with TRBJ2-7; no clear D gene. The CDR3 length is 15 residues. Per germline, CDR1 SGHVS and CDR2 FQNEAQ. V shed 4 bases and J shed 4 bases, with 17 bases lying between them. The CDR3 protein is CASSSREVRSYEQYF. The CDR3 nucleotides are TGTGCCAGCAGCTCGCGAGAGGTCAGGTCGTACGAGCAGTACTTC.

This clonotype occurred a few times. The rearrangement joins TRBV6-1 to TRBJ2-5, with unresolved D. CDR1 is MNHNS, CDR2 SASEGT, per germline. The ends were cut back, 6 bases at V and 5 bases at J, with 10 bases in the middle. CDR3 length: 12 amino acids. The CDR3 spells CASRGNRETQYF. As DNA, the CDR3 is TGTGCCAGCAGGGGGAATCGGGAGACCCAGTACTTC.

The sample holds a few counts of this clonotype. The rearrangement uses TRBV6-1 and TRBJ2-7; the match to TRBD1 covers 10 bases. The ends lost 6 bases at V and 6 bases at J; junction bases unmatched: 8. Germline V gene lookup returns CDR1 MNHNS and CDR2 SASEGT. The CDR3 loop spans 14 amino acids. CDR3 residues: CASSPLGTGVEQYF. CDR3 DNA: TGTGCCAGCAGCCCCCTAGGGACAGGGGTCGAGCAGTACTTC.

Ten or more counts support this clonotype. The chain links TRBV11-2 to TRBJ2-2; the D gene is possibly TRBD2 (5 bases). Trimming took off 2 bases at V and 2 bases at J, with 9 bases between the two ends. The CDR3 contains 15 residues. CDR1 SGHAT and CDR2 FQNNGV come from the germline V gene. For the CDR3, the DNA is TGTGCCAGCAGCTTACCACCGGGAAACACCGGGGAGCTGTTTTTT. This gives the protein CASSLPPGNTGELFF. The full variable domain, rest sourced from reference TRBV11-2 and TRBJ2-2, is EAGVAQSPRYKIIEKRQSVAFWCNPISGHATLYWYQQILGQGPKLLIQFQNNGVVDDSQLPKDRFSAERLKGVDSTLKIQPAKLEDSAVYLCASSLPPGNTGELFFGEGSRLTVL.